Listed here are 24 T cell receptor beta chains from one sample, sequenced in a study of early T cells in non-severe SARS-CoV-2 infection (dated by TCRdb to about 2021). The protocol used for the library was 5' RACE. Sequenced on a NextSeq 500. In TCRdb, the public reads were trimmed at Q25 with fastp and aligned with MiXCR, with productive beta chains retained. Rows matching on CDR3 protein sequence are summarized as one entry with the most common DNA and genes. For this sample the table gives about 98,000 distinct CDR3 sequences, of which about an eighth were detected only once. Roughly 6.3% of the sample is held by the ten biggest clonotypes. Sequenced input: whole blood. Receptors originate from an adult who was a healthcare worker with PCR-confirmed SARS-CoV-2 infection or an uninfected control (not recorded which).

This clonotype was counted at least ten times. The gene calls are TRBV20-1 and TRBJ2-7, with D perhaps TRBD2 (6 bases). Germline values: CDR1 DFQATT, CDR2 SNEGSKA (reference sequence). The CDR3 covers 15 residues. Trimming stripped 3 bases from V and 5 bases from J, with 20 bases between. The CDR3 nucleotides read TGCAGTGCTAGGGGCGGGGTAGGACTACTTGACGAGCAGTACTTC. Translating it yields CSARGGVGLLDEQYF.

This chain connects TRBV29-1 to TRBJ2-3; 12 nucleotides match TRBD1. CDR1 is SQVTM and CDR2 is ANQGSEA in the germline V gene. V shed 5 bases, J shed 6 bases, and the junction held 3 bases outside the gene matches. The CDR3 covers 13 residues. CDR3 DNA: TGCAGCGTTACCGGGACAGGGGGCGATACGCAGTATTTT. It is translated as CSVTGTGGDTQYF.

The chain is built from TRBV30 and TRBJ2-1, with 7 nucleotides matching TRBD2. CDR3 length: 16 residues. Germline V gene sequence: CDR1 GTSNPN, CDR2 SVGIG (reference sequence). V gave up 0 bases and J gave up 4 bases; unmatched junction bases: 9. CDR3 DNA sequence: TGTGCCTGGAGTGTCGCACTAGCGATCGAGTACAATGAGCAGTTCTTC. Its protein is CAWSVALAIEYNEQFF.

J is TRBJ2-2 and V is TRBV30; D gene ambiguous. V was cut by 1 base and J by 6 bases, with 9 bases left in between. CDR1 and CDR2 from the germline V gene are GTSNPN and SVGIG (reference sequence). The CDR3 loop spans 13 amino acids. CDR3 loop: CAWSGGFAGELFF. CDR3 in DNA: TGTGCCTGGAGTGGGGGATTCGCCGGGGAGCTGTTTTTT.

This clonotype was detected ten times or more. V usage is TRBV20-1 and J usage is TRBJ1-6; D not resolved. Trimming left V 2 bases short and J 5 bases short, with 7 bases between. The CDR3 is 13 amino acids. The germline gives CDR1 DFQATT, CDR2 SNEGSKA (reference sequence). CDR3 in DNA: TGCAGTGCTAGACAGCAGGATAATTCACCCCTCCACTTT. Amino acid sequence: CSARQQDNSPLHF.

V gene TRBV6-2 or TRBV6-3 combines with J gene TRBJ2-1; 11 nucleotides line up with TRBD2. Per germline, CDR1 MNHEY and CDR2 SVGEGT. The V segment lost 7 bases and the J segment 0 bases; nucleotides outside the gene matches: 8. The CDR3 consists of 17 residues. The CDR3 here is CASKSPTSGSSYNEQFF. The CDR3 DNA reads as TGTGCCAGCAAGTCACCCACTAGCGGGAGCTCCTACAATGAGCAGTTCTTC.

This clonotype was found a few times. The chain joins TRBV20-1 to TRBJ2-3; tentative D call: TRBD2 (5 bases). Trimming cost V 1 base and J 2 bases, with 7 bases left between them. Germline CDR1 and CDR2: DFQATT and SNEGSKA (reference sequence). This CDR3 is built from 13 residues. Here the CDR3 reads CSARGRATDTQYF. In DNA, the CDR3 is TGCAGTGCTAGAGGGCGGGCCACAGATACGCAGTATTTT.

This clonotype was counted many times. The chain employs TRBV6-6 and TRBJ1-2, with 8 bases lining up with TRBD1. This CDR3 has 14 residues. CDR1 and CDR2 (germline): MNHNY, SVGAGI (reference sequence). V gave up 2 bases and J gave up 4 bases; unmatched junction bases: 3. CDR3 DNA: TGTGCCAGCAGTTACCCCACAGGGGGCTATGGCTACACCTTC. Amino acids: CASSYPTGGYGYTF.

The sample holds a few counts of this clonotype. The chain recombines TRBV7-9 with TRBJ2-7, with no clear D. This CDR3 is 13 amino acids long. Trimming stripped 1 base from V and 7 bases from J, with 11 bases between. Germline lookup yields CDR1 SEHNR and CDR2 FQNEAQ (reference sequence). The CDR3 coding sequence is TGTGCCAGCAGCTTAGAGGGTAGGGTGGAGCAGTACTTC. As protein: CASSLEGRVEQYF.

The sample holds a few counts of this clonotype. The genes are TRBV12-3 or TRBV12-4 and TRBJ2-7; D remains ambiguous. This CDR3 has 11 amino acids. Deletions cut 8 bases from V and 0 bases from J, with 5 bases between. CDR3 DNA: TGTGCCAGCGGCTACTCCTACGAGCAGTACTTC. This sequence encodes CASGYSYEQYF.

Ten or more counts support this clonotype. This chain links TRBV7-6 with TRBJ2-1, with 8 bases lining up with TRBD2. The CDR3 spans 15 residues. The V segment lost 5 bases and the J segment 2 bases; nucleotides outside the gene matches: 5. The V gene's germline CDR1 is SGHVS and CDR2 FNYEAQ. CDR3 amino acids: CASSLTSGTYNEQFF. CDR3 nucleotides: TGTGCCAGCAGCCTCACTAGCGGAACCTACAATGAGCAGTTCTTC.

Comments on this clonotype: An end of the junction does not agree with germline; a read error may underlie this. The gene calls are TRBV9 and TRBJ2-2; 14 bases agree with TRBD2. Germline V gives CDR1 SGDLS, CDR2 YYNGEE. This CDR3 comprises 18 residues. The CDR3 region has the DNA TGTGCCAGCAGCCTTACGACTAGCGGGAGGGAAAACATCGGGGAGCTGTTTTTT. Translated, it gives CASSLTTSGRENIGELFF.

Many counts were recorded for this clonotype. The chain couples TRBV9 to TRBJ2-1; no clear D gene. Trimming removed 4 bases at V and 8 bases at J, with 19 bases between. The CDR3 spans 15 residues. CDR1 and CDR2 from the germline V gene are SGDLS and YYNGEE. The CDR3 loop is CASSPRVLYPDEQFF. CDR3 coding DNA: TGTGCCAGCAGCCCAAGAGTGTTATACCCGGATGAGCAGTTCTTC.

This clonotype came up a few times. The rearrangement links TRBV2 to TRBJ2-5; D may be TRBD1 (6 bases). There are 12 residues in the CDR3. From germline, CDR1 is SNHLY and CDR2 FYNNEI. V lost 8 bases, J lost 7 bases, and 14 bases lay in between. CDR3 in DNA: TGTGCCAGCGGGACAACCCGGGGGACCCAGTACTTC. Its protein is CASGTTRGTQYF.

About this clonotype itself: Sequence at one end of the junction differs from germline and may be a read error. The J gene is TRBJ2-1, the V gene TRBV7-2; TRBD2 matches 8 bases. The CDR3 is 19 amino acids. The germline V gene encodes CDR1 SGHTA and CDR2 FQGNSA. For the CDR3, the DNA is TGTGCCAGCAGCTTAGCGCCAGAACCTCTACTAGCGGCCTACAATGAGCAGATCTTC. Encoded protein: CASSLAPEPLLAAYNEQIF.

In this sample, this clonotype turned up a few times. The rearrangement links TRBV5-1 to TRBJ2-1; 9 nucleotides agree with TRBD2. The CDR3 loop spans 15 amino acids. V was pared by 0 bases and J by 8 bases, with 6 bases of the junction left unmatched. Germline CDR1 reads SGHRS; CDR2 reads YFSETQ. CDR3 bases: TGCGCCAGCAGCTTGGCGTCTAGCGGGACAGATGAGCAGTTCTTC. As protein: CASSLASSGTDEQFF.

The chain links TRBV6-5 to TRBJ2-1; possible D gene TRBD2, 6 bases. Germline V gene data show CDR1 as MNHEY and CDR2 as SVGAGI. Trimming shortened V by 2 bases and J by 5 bases, and 10 bases separated the two germline ends. The CDR3 loop spans 14 amino acids. CDR3 nucleotides: TGTGCCAGCAGTTACCGACTAGGCCACAATGAGCAGTTCTTC. Translated: CASSYRLGHNEQFF.

The rearrangement links TRBV11-2 to TRBJ2-1; TRBD2 matches 11 bases. Germline V CDR1 and CDR2: SGHAT, FQNNGV. The CDR3 spans 14 residues. Trimming took 5 bases from V and 6 from J; bases not matched to a gene: 3. Written as DNA, the CDR3 is TGTGCCAGCAGCCATAGCGGGAGGGGCAATGAGCAGTTCTTC. Amino acids: CASSHSGRGNEQFF.

The count of this clonotype is one. This sequence joins TRBV20-1 and TRBJ2-7; D remains unclear. Germline V gives CDR1 DFQATT, CDR2 SNEGSKA (reference sequence). This CDR3 has 12 amino acids. Trimming stripped 1 base from V and 1 base from J, with 5 bases between. CDR3 residues: CSARVGSYEQYF. The CDR3 DNA is TGCAGTGCTAGAGTAGGGTCCTACGAGCAGTACTTC.

Here the CDR3 reads CASSLRAGQSNEQYF. DNA of the CDR3: TGTGCCAGTAGTCTGAGAGCTGGACAGTCCAACGAGCAGTACTTC. The rearrangement joins TRBV19 to TRBJ2-7; TRBD1 is a possible D gene (6 bases). Germline CDR1 and CDR2: LNHDA and SQIVND (reference sequence). CDR3 length equals 15 residues. Trimming stripped 5 bases from V and 5 bases from J, with 19 bases between.

The chain couples TRBV27 to TRBJ2-7; D ambiguous. The germline V gene encodes CDR1 MNHEY and CDR2 SMNVEV (reference sequence). The length of the CDR3 is 13 residues. Trimming cost V 5 bases and J 1 base, with 9 bases left between them. The chain's CDR3 is CASSTEGSYEQYF. The CDR3, as DNA: TGTGCCAGCAGTACTGAAGGGTCCTACGAGCAGTACTTC.

This clonotype has a count of ten or more. The chain is built from TRBV5-1 and TRBJ1-1; D uncertain. Germline CDR1 SGHRS, CDR2 YFSETQ. V dropped 2 bases and J dropped 3 bases, with 8 bases sitting between them. The CDR3 is 13 amino acids. CDR3 sequence: CASSLKLDTEAFF. The CDR3 DNA sequence: TGCGCCAGCAGCTTAAAGTTAGACACTGAAGCTTTCTTT.

This clonotype was counted ten times or more. The chain is built from TRBV19 and TRBJ2-1; D possibly uses TRBD1 or TRBD2 (5 bases each). The CDR3 spans 15 residues. The V gene lost 3 bases and the J gene lost 2 bases, with 11 bases spanning the gap. Germline loops: CDR1 LNHDA, CDR2 SQIVND (reference sequence). In nucleotides, the CDR3 is TGTGCCAGTAGTATTGGGCAGGGAGCCTACAATGAGCAGTTCTTC. Its translation is CASSIGQGAYNEQFF.

This sequence joins TRBV20-1 and TRBJ2-5; D is uncertain. Trimming cost V 1 base and J 5 bases, with 5 bases left between them. Germline V gene sequence: CDR1 DFQATT, CDR2 SNEGSKA (reference sequence). CDR3 size: 11 residues. The CDR3 DNA is TGCAGTGCTAGAGCCTGGGAGACCCAGTACTTC. This sequence encodes CSARAWETQYF.